Listed here are 3 T cell receptor beta chains from one sample, sequenced in a study of T cell clonality in common variable immunodeficiency. TCRdb keeps only in-frame clones here, not all; method: immunoSEQ multiplex PCR. The specimen has about 35,000 clones, none found just once. Sequenced input: peripheral blood mononuclear cells. These receptors came from a person aged 18-69 years in good health.

As concerns this clone: The read finishes 3 residues shy of the CDR3 end, and the germline J gene is used to complete it. The chain couples TRBV6-2 or TRBV6-3 to TRBJ1-1; tentative D call: TRBD1 (6 bases). The V gene's germline CDR1 is MNHEY and CDR2 SVGEGT. This CDR3 has 14 amino acids. Partial CDR3 DNA: TGTGCCAGCAGCGACAGGATGACTAATGAAAAA. Its protein is CASSDRMTNEK. The full CDR3 protein reads CASSDRMTNEKAFF.

This clone was seen at least ten times. The CDR3 bases that were read are TGTGCCAGTAGTATGGGGACATCTCAAATTAATGAAAAA. It codes for CASSMGTSQINEK. Given in full, the CDR3 is CASSMGTSQINEKLFF. V usage is TRBV19 and J usage is TRBJ1-4; weak D call: TRBD1 (6 bases). From the germline J gene comes the end of the CDR3, since the read stops 3 residues before it. V lost 3 bases and J lost 4, with 15 bases in between. CDR1 LNHDA and CDR2 SQIVND come from the germline V gene (reference sequence). The CDR3 sequence is 16 residues long.

In this sample, this clone turned up many times. The read ends 3 residues before the CDR3 terminus; that terminus is restored from the germline J gene. This sequence joins TRBV19 and TRBJ1-2; TRBD1 matches at 7 bases. Trimming removed 0 bases from V and 2 bases from J; junction bases left unmatched: 3. Germline CDR1 reads LNHDA; CDR2 reads SQIVND (reference sequence). The CDR3 consists of 15 residues. This CDR3 reads CASSIEAGGNYGYTF. The CDR3 bases that were read are TGTGCCAGTAGTATAGAGGCAGGGGGAAACTATGGC.